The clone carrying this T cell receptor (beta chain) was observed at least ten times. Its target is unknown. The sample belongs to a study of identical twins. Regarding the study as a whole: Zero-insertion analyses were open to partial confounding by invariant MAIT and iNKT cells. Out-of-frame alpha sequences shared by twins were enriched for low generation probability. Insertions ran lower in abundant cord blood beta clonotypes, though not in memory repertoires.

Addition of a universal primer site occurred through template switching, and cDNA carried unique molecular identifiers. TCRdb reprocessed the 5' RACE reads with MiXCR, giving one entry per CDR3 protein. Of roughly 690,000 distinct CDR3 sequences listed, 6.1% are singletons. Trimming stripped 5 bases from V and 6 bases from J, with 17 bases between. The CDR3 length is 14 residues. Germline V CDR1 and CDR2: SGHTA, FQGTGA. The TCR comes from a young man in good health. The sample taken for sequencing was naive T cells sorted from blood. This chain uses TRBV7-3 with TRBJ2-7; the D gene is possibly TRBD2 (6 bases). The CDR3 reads CASSPTSTRLEQYF. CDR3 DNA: TGTGCCAGCAGCCCCACCTCGACTAGACTCGAGCAGTACTTC.